This T cell receptor beta chain stems from a study of blood T cell repertoires in COVID-19. Study in general: Specimens from acute and convalescent COVID-19 originated in the United States, Italy and Spain.

Clones were sequenced by immunoSEQ multiplex PCR, and TCRdb holds only the in-frame ones, with some missing. This repertoire shows around 460,000 clones, roughly 90% found once; its top ten account for 0.7% to 0.85%. J lost 9 bases, V lost 4 bases, and 7 bases had no gene match. The CDR3 runs to 15 residues. Per the germline V gene, CDR1 is SNHLY and CDR2 is FYNNEI. This TCR was sampled from a man aged 18-30 years with COVID-19, enrolled during active disease. Sequencing was done on a sample of peripheral blood. The rearrangement links TRBV2 to TRBJ1-6, with TRBD1 matching over 9 bases. The CDR3 bases are TGTGCCAGCAGTGCCGGACAGGGGAATACTTCACCCCTCCACTTT. This gives the protein CASSAGQGNTSPLHF.